This T cell receptor beta chain was recovered during a study of cytomegalovirus exposure and HLA in healthy donors. Notes on the study in general: According to a later analysis, donors in an Asian-associated ancestry cluster reportedly had fewer N-insertions than the approximately 670-donor mean.

In the case of this clone: Its antigen remains unknown.

PCR primers comprised 60 Vbeta and 13 Jbeta primers. Assay: immunoSEQ multiplex PCR; the TCRdb copy retains only in-frame clones and omits some. Of about 130,000 clones listed, 65% to 70% are singletons. This CDR3 has 13 residues. Germline lookup yields CDR1 SGHRS and CDR2 YFSETQ. The V and J ends lost 0 bases and 7 bases respectively, with 8 bases between them. J is TRBJ1-5 and V is TRBV5-1; a weak D match, TRBD1 (5 bases). The TCR sequence derives from a human donor in good health. The sample was PBMCs. The CDR3 loop is CASSLEGLQPQHF. The CDR3 nucleotides read TGCGCCAGCAGCTTGGAGGGACTCCAGCCCCAGCATTTT.